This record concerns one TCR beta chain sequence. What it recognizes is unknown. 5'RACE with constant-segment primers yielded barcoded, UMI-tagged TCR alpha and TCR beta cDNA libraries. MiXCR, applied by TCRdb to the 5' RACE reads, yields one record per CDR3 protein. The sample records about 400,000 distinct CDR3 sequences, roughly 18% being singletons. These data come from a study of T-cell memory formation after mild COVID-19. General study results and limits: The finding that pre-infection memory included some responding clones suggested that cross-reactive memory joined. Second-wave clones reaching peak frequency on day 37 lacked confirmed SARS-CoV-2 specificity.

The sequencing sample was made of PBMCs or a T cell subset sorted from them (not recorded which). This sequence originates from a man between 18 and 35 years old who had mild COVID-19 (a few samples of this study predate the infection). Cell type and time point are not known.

The CDR3 bases are TGCGCCAGCAGCCAAGATGGGACGGGGGGCACTGAAGCTTTCTTT. Its protein is CASSQDGTGGTEAFF. The chain employs TRBV4-1 and TRBJ1-1, with D perhaps matching TRBD1 (5 bases). Germline V gene lookup returns CDR1 MGHRA and CDR2 YSYEKL. V gave up 0 bases and J gave up 4 bases, with 12 bases separating them. The CDR3 sequence is 15 residues long.